This T cell receptor (beta chain) was found in a study of read filtering for tumor transcriptome and immune sequencing. Study in general: After DNase treatment, RNA was made into whole-transcriptome libraries. Findings and limits, study-wide: Approximately 82% of IR-seq clonotypes had one read, totaling approximately 3.3% of reads; RNA-seq: about 74% and 41%. Even smaller IR-seq throughput identified most shared clonotypes.

The sample holds many counts of this clonotype. The antigen is unknown. The CDR3 has 18 residues. The V and J ends lost 4 bases and 0 bases respectively, with 19 bases between them. The germline CDR1 and CDR2 sequences are MDHEN and SYDVKM. The library was built from around 380 ng RNA with molecular barcoded adaptors for alpha/delta and beta/gamma chains. TCRdb fed the reads into MiXCR, producing one record per CDR3 protein. The table lists about 46,000 distinct CDR3 sequences, roughly 20% of them singletons. The V gene is TRBV28, the J gene TRBJ2-1; the D is unclear. The origin of this receptor is a donor aged 40 or over with multiple myeloma. The sample comprised a population of CD138-negative cells sorted from bone marrow. In DNA, the CDR3 is TGTGCCAGCAGTTCCGCTGGCTATAGAGGTAGCTCCTACAATGAGCAGTTCTTC. Amino acids: CASSSAGYRGSSYNEQFF. Based on the CDR3 plus reference TRBV28 and TRBJ2-1, the full variable domain is DVKVTQSSRYLVKRTGEKVFLECVQDMDHENMFWYRQDPGLGLRLIYFSYDVKMKEKGDIPEGYSVSREKKERFSLILESASTNQTSMYLCASSSAGYRGSSYNEQFFGPGTRLTVL.